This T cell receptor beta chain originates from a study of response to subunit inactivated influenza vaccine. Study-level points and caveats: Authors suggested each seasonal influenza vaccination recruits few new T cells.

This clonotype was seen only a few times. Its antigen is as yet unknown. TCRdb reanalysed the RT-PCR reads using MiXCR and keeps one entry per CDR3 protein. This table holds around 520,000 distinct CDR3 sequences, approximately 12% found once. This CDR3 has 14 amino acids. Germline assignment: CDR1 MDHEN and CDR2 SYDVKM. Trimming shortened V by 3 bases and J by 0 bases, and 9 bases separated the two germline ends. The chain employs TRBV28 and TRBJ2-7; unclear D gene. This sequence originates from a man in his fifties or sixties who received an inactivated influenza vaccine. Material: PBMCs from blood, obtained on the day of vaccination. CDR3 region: CASSFGASSYEQYF. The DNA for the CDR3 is TGTGCCAGCAGTTTCGGCGCTAGCTCCTACGAGCAGTACTTC. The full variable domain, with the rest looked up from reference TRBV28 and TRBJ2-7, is DVKVTQSSRYLVKRTGEKVFLECVQDMDHENMFWYRQDPGLGLRLIYFSYDVKMKEKGDIPEGYSVSREKKERFSLILESASTNQTSMYLCASSFGASSYEQYFGPGTRLTVT.